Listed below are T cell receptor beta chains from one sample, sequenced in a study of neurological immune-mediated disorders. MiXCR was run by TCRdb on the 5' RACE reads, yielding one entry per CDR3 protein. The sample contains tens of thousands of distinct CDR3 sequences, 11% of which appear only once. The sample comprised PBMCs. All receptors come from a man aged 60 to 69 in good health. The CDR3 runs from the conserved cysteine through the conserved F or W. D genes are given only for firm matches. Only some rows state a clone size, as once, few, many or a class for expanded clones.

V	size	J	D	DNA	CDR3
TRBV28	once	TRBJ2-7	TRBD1	TGTGCCAGCACCGACACCAACAGGGGTCAACGGTTC	CASTDTNRGQRF
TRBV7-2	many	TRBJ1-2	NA	TGTGCCAGCAGCTCCCAGGCAACGGGGTACTATGGCTACACCTTC	CASSSQATGYYGYTF
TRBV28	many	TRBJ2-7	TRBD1	TGTGCCAGCAGTCCAGGGCAGGGGGTCCCCTACGAGCAGTACTTC	CASSPGQGVPYEQYF
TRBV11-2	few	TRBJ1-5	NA	TGTGCCAGCAGCTTATCAGAGAATCAGCCCCAGCATTTT	CASSLSENQPQHF
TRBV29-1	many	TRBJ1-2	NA	TGCAGCGTCCCACGGGGGGCACCCAACTATGGCTACACCTTC	CSVPRGAPNYGYTF
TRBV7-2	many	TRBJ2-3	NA	TGTGCCAGCAGCTTAGGATCTGCGGCAGATACGCAGTATTTT	CASSLGSAADTQYF
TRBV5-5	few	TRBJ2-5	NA	TGTGCCAGCAGCTTGATCTCAGGAGTCCAAGAGACCCAGTACTTC	CASSLISGVQETQYF
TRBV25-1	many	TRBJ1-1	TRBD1	TGTGCCAGCAGTGAATCAGGGGGGTCCGGCACTGAAGCTTTCTTT	CASSESGGSGTEAFF
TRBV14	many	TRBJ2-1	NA	TGTGCCAGTGCTCTCGGGACACTTTACAATGAGCAGTTCTTC	CASALGTLYNEQFF
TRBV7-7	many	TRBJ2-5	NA	TGTGCCAGCGCACAGGGTGGCCAAGAGACCCAGTACTTC	CASAQGGQETQYF
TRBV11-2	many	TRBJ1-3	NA	TGTGCCAGCAGAGAAGACGGCTCTGGAAACACCATATATTTT	CASREDGSGNTIYF
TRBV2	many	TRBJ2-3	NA	TGTGCCACCGCCGATGACGATACGCAGTATTTT	CATADDDTQYF
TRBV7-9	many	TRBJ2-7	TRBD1	TGTGCCAGCAGCTCTTCAGGGGGCAGAGGCGAGCAGTACTTC	CASSSSGGRGEQYF
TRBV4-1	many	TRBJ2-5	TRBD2	TGCGCCAGCAGCCTTGGGACTAAAGAGACCCAGTACTTC	CASSLGTKETQYF
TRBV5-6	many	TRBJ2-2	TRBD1	TGTGCCAGCAGCACCGGACAGGGGTACACCGGGGAGCTGTTTTTT	CASSTGQGYTGELFF
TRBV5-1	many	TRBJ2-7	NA	TGCGCCAGCAGCTCCCAACAGGGCTCCTACGAGCAGTACTTC	CASSSQQGSYEQYF
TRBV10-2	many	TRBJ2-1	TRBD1	TGCGCCAGCAGTGAGGAGGGGACAGGGTGGGATGAGCAGTTCTTC	CASSEEGTGWDEQFF
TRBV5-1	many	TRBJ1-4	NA	TGCGCCAGCGCCTCTGACGCGATCAATGAAAAACTGTTTTTT	CASASDAINEKLFF
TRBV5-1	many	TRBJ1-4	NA	TGCGCCAGCAGCTTCCAGGGACGGGGACTAAATGAAAAACTGTTTTTT	CASSFQGRGLNEKLFF
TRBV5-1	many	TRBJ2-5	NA	TGCGCCAGCAGCCCGGGCGGGTTATTCCAAGAGACCCAGTACTTC	CASSPGGLFQETQYF
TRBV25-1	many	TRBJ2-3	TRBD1	TGTGCCAGCAGTGAGACAGGGAATGGCACAGATACGCAGTATTTT	CASSETGNGTDTQYF
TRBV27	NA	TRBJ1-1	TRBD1	TGTGCCAGCAGTAGATACAGGGGCCAGGGGGACACTGAAGCTTTCTTT	CASSRYRGQGDTEAFF
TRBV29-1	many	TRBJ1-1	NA	TGCAGCGTTGACCCCGGCCTCCGGGGGTACACTGAAGCTTTCTTT	CSVDPGLRGYTEAFF
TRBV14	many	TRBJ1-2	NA	TGTGCCAGCAGCCAAGGCCCCGGACAGACCATCTATGGCTACACCTTC	CASSQGPGQTIYGYTF
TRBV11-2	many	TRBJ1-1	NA	TGTGCCAGCAGCTTATATGATCCGCAGTCTCAGGCTTTCTTT	CASSLYDPQSQAFF
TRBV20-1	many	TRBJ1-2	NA	TGCAGTGCTACCAGGGCGGGGATCAGCTACACCTTC	CSATRAGISYTF
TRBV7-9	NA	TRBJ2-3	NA	TGTGCCAGCAGCTTAACAAGCGGGCGGGCGGGGGATACGCAGTATTTT	CASSLTSGRAGDTQYF
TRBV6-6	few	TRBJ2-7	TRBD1	TGTGCCAGCAGTTACCCGACAGGGCGCAATCCCTACGAGCAGTACTTC	CASSYPTGRNPYEQYF
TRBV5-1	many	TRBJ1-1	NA	TGCGCCAGCAGCTTAGAGGGGGGGGCTGAAGCTTTCTTT	CASSLEGGAEAFF
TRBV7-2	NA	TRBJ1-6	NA	TGTTCCAGTAGCCCACACAGGGCCGCGAGTTCACCCCTCCACTTT	CSSSPHRAASSPLHF
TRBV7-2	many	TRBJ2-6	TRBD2	TGTGCCAGCAGTTCGCTAGCGGGTTGGACCTCTGGGGCCAACGTCCTGACTTTC	CASSSLAGWTSGANVLTF
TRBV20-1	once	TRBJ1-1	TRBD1	TGTAGTGCTGGACAGGGACCCACTGAAGCTGTCTTT	CSAGQGPTEAVF
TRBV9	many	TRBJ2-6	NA	TGTGCCAGCAGCACCCAGGGGGGACGGGACGGTGGGGCCAACGTCCTGACTTTC	CASSTQGGRDGGANVLTF
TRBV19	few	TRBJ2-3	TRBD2	TGTGCCACCGGGAGGAGGGGCACCACAGATACGCAGTATTTT	CATGRRGTTDTQYF
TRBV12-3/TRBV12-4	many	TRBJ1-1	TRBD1	TGTGCCAGCAGTAAACAGGGGTCGCGCACTGAAGCTTTCTTT	CASSKQGSRTEAFF
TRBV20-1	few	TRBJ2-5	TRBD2	TGCAGTGCTAGAGAGTGGCTAGCGGGGGCAGAGACCCAGTACTTC	CSAREWLAGAETQYF
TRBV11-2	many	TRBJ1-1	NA	TGTGCCAGCAGTCTGTCGAACACTGAAGCTTTCTTT	CASSLSNTEAFF
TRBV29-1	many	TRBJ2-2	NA	TGCAGCGTTTGGACGGGCACCGGGGAGCTGTTTTTT	CSVWTGTGELFF
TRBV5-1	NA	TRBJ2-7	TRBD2	TGCGCCAGTAGCTTGGCTAGCGGGGGAGGCGAGCAGAACTTC	CASSLASGGGEQNF
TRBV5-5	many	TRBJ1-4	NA	TGTGCCAGCAGCTTGGTAGTATTACAGGATAATGAAAAACTGTTTTTT	CASSLVVLQDNEKLFF
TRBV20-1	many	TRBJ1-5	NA	TGCAGTGCTAGTCAAATCGATCAGCCCCAGCATTTT	CSASQIDQPQHF
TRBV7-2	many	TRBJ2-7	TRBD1	TGTGCCAGCATCCTACAGGGGTCCTACGAGCAGTACTTC	CASILQGSYEQYF
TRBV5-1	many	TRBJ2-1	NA	TGCGCCAGCAGCCCCCTAGCGTCGAGCTCCTACAATGAGCAGTTCTTC	CASSPLASSSYNEQFF
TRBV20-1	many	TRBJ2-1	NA	TGCAGTGCGGACAGGGAGAAAGCGGGATACAATGAGCAGTTCTTC	CSADREKAGYNEQFF
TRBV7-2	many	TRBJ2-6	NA	TGTGCCAGCAGCGTACACACTGGGGCCAACGTCCTGACTTTC	CASSVHTGANVLTF
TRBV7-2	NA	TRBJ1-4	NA	TGTGCCAGCAGCTTAGGGCTTGGCAGCGAAAAACTGTTTTTT	CASSLGLGSEKLFF
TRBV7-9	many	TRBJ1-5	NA	TGTGCCAGCAGCTTAGGGGTAGAGGGATCCGGTCAGCCCCAGCATTTT	CASSLGVEGSGQPQHF
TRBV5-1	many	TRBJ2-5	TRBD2	TGCGCCAGCAGCTTGGCAGCGGGGGCCCTACAAGAGACCCAGTACTTC	CASSLAAGALQETQYF
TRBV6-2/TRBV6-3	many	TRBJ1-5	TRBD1	TGTGCCAGCAGTCGGACAGGGGAGGTCAATCAGCCCCAGCATTTT	CASSRTGEVNQPQHF
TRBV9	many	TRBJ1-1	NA	TGTGCCAGCAGCGATCACATCGGAAGGGGTGAAGCTTTCTTT	CASSDHIGRGEAFF
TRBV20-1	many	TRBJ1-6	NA	TGCAGTGCTCCCGGGGTACCGACCACGTATAATTCACCCCTCCACTTT	CSAPGVPTTYNSPLHF